The clone carrying this TCR beta chain occurred a few times. Its target is unknown. Each CDR3 protein gets one entry after TCRdb re-called the 5' RACE reads with MiXCR. The sample carries approximately 540,000 distinct CDR3 sequences, roughly 13% recorded once. The sample belongs to a study of CD8 T cells in ankylosing spondylitis. Overall study results and limits: Researchers report that disease-linked clones proved CD8+ and relatively rare in peripheral blood. What appeared characteristic of ankylosing spondylitis blood was a TCR beta motif of several highly homologous variants. Within matched ankylosing spondylitis synovial fluid, disease-linked clones were reportedly significantly enriched.

The sequence came from a male donor with ankylosing spondylitis. Sample: blood, either unsorted or a sorted T cell fraction (not recorded which).

In nucleotides, the CDR3 is TGCGCCAGCAGCCCGGGGGGGGGGCCTGGACGTACTGAAGCTTTCTTT. Protein sequence: CASSPGGGPGRTEAFF. The chain couples TRBV5-1 to TRBJ1-1; TRBD1 is a possible D gene (6 bases). The V end was cut by 4 bases, the J end by 5 bases, with 21 bases between. In germline, CDR1 is SGHRS, CDR2 YFSETQ. The length of the CDR3 is 16 residues.